One and the same sample provided the 15 T cell receptor beta chains below, sequenced in a study of OX40 agonist ivuxolimab in advanced cancers. Here immunoSEQ multiplex PCR was the method, and the copy in TCRdb shows in-frame clones only, minus some. This table holds 55,000 to 60,000 clones, 93% found once. The starting material was CD4+ or CD8+ T cells sorted from blood, obtained in a trial of the OX40 agonist ivuxolimab. The receptor source for this set is an adult with an advanced solid tumor such as melanoma, head and neck, liver or kidney cancer.

The chain links TRBV4-1 to TRBJ2-5; 13 bases agree with TRBD2. Germline lookup yields CDR1 MGHRA and CDR2 YSYEKL. V gave up 3 bases and J gave up 2 bases; unmatched junction bases: 3. The CDR3 is 16 amino acids. CDR3 amino acids: CASSHPTSGGQETQYF. The CDR3 DNA is TGCGCCAGCAGCCACCCGACTAGCGGGGGGCAAGAGACCCAGTACTTC.

The rearrangement uses TRBV7-9 and TRBJ2-4; 8 bases map to TRBD2. There are 17 residues in the CDR3. Germline CDR1 reads SEHNR; CDR2 reads FQNEAQ (reference sequence). After removal of 1 base from V and 4 bases from J, the junction contained 9 bases not matched to a gene. CDR3 region: CASSLEGLAGRKNIQYF. The CDR3 nucleotides are TGTGCCAGCAGCTTAGAAGGGCTAGCGGGCCGGAAAAACATTCAGTACTTC.

Notes on this clone: Other nucleotide sequences in the sample specify the same CDR3. The rearrangement uses TRBV19 and TRBJ1-5, with D uncertain. The germline gives CDR1 LNHDA, CDR2 SQIVND (reference sequence). V was shortened by 1 base and J by 0 bases, with 10 bases between the two germline ends. This CDR3 region has 16 residues. DNA of the CDR3: TGTGCCAGTAGTATAGCGACGGCTTATAGCAATCAGCCCCAGCATTTT. Translated: CASSIATAYSNQPQHF.

V gene TRBV11-2 combines with J gene TRBJ2-7, with 8 bases identical to TRBD1. The CDR3 totals 16 residues. Germline V gene data show CDR1 as SGHAT and CDR2 as FQNNGV. With V trimmed by 1 base and J by 0 bases, 5 bases remained unmatched. CDR3 in amino acids: CASSLGPGGGSYEQYF. CDR3 nucleotide sequence: TGTGCCAGCAGCTTAGGTCCAGGGGGCGGCTCCTACGAGCAGTACTTC.

V is TRBV27 and J is TRBJ1-5; unclear D gene. Trimming removed 5 bases from V and 3 bases from J, with 17 bases in between. There are 16 residues in the CDR3. Germline V lookup: CDR1 MNHEY, CDR2 SMNVEV (reference sequence). The CDR3 DNA reads as TGTGCCAGCAGTCCCCTCACCCGGGTTACCAATCAGCCCCAGCATTTT. Protein product: CASSPLTRVTNQPQHF.

DNA of the CDR3: TGTGCCAGCAGTTACACCCAGGGGGCTGAAGAGCAGTACTTC. This sequence encodes CASSYTQGAEEQYF. This chain links TRBV6-5 with TRBJ2-7; 8 positions agree with TRBD1. V lost 2 bases and J lost 7; bases outside the gene matches: 7. Germline V CDR1 and CDR2: MNHEY, SVGAGI. The CDR3 contains 14 residues.

This chain uses TRBV4-3 with TRBJ2-1; TRBD2 aligns across 9 bases. Germline CDR1 reads LGHNA; CDR2 reads YSLEER. The CDR3 runs 15 residues. V shed 6 bases, J shed 0 bases, and the junction held 3 bases outside the gene matches. Here the CDR3 DNA reads TGCGCCAGCAGTCTAGCGGGGAGCTCCTACAATGAGCAGTTCTTC. As protein: CASSLAGSSYNEQFF.

The rearrangement joins TRBV10-2 to TRBJ1-2, with 8 bases fitting TRBD1. V was clipped by 3 bases and J by 7 bases; unmatched bases: 13. CDR3 length equals 16 residues. CDR1 and CDR2 from the germline V gene are WSHSY and SAAADI. The CDR3 coding sequence is TGCGCCAGCAGTGAACCCGACAGGGGAAGTTTTCGTGGCTACACCTTC. Protein: CASSEPDRGSFRGYTF.

This clone was found once. J is TRBJ2-7 and V is TRBV7-2; 11 bases are shared with TRBD2. There are 15 residues in the CDR3. Germline CDR1 is SGHTA and CDR2 is FQGNSA. Losses at the gene ends were 5 bases for V and 2 bases for J; bases not matched to a gene: 5. For the CDR3, the DNA is TGTGCCAGCAGCCAGGGACTAGCGGTTACCTACGAGCAGTACTTC. It specifies CASSQGLAVTYEQYF.

The chain combines TRBV30 with TRBJ2-3, with 11 nucleotides matching TRBD2. CDR1 is GTSNPN, CDR2 SVGIG, per germline (reference sequence). J gave up 6 bases and V 3 bases, and 5 bases lay outside the gene matches. CDR3 size: 14 residues. The CDR3 loop is CAWRVAGGPDTQYF. The CDR3 DNA reads TGTGCCTGGAGGGTAGCGGGAGGGCCTGATACGCAGTATTTT.

The chain employs TRBV9 and TRBJ1-2; D remains unclear. Germline assignment: CDR1 SGDLS and CDR2 YYNGEE. CDR3 length equals 15 residues. The V end was cut by 3 bases, the J end by 5 bases, with 17 bases between. The chain's CDR3 is CASSDRYSARYGYTF. The CDR3 nucleotides are TGTGCCAGCAGCGACAGATACAGCGCCCGGTATGGCTACACCTTC.

In this sample, this clone turned up a few times. CDR3 sequence reads: CASGFLTF. The CDR3 region has the DNA TGTGCCAGCGGTTTCCTCACCTTC. This sequence joins TRBV7-9 and TRBJ1-2; D gene unclear. Trimming took off 8 bases at V and 13 bases at J, with 8 bases between the two ends. CDR3 length: 8 amino acids. Germline assignment: CDR1 SEHNR and CDR2 FQNEAQ (reference sequence). Filled out from reference TRBV7-9 and TRBJ1-2, the complete variable domain reads DTGVSQNPRHKITKRGQNVTFRCDPISEHNRLYWYRQTLGQGPEFLTYFQNEAQLEKSRLLSDRFSAERPKGSFSTLEIQRTEQGDSAMYLCASGFLTFGSGTRLTVV.

CDR3 DNA sequence: TGTGCCAGCAGCTTGCACGGACGCACAGATACGCAGTATTTT. Protein sequence: CASSLHGRTDTQYF. The gene calls are TRBV5-6 and TRBJ2-3; no clear D. V was pared by 1 base and J by 1 base, with 7 bases between. This CDR3 has 14 residues. The germline CDR1 and CDR2 sequences are SGHDT and YYEEEE.

The chain combines TRBV19 with TRBJ1-5; the D gene is possibly TRBD1 (5 bases). Germline V gene lookup returns CDR1 LNHDA and CDR2 SQIVND (reference sequence). The CDR3 covers 12 residues. Trimming pared 5 bases from V and 7 bases from J, leaving 9 bases between. The CDR3: CASSPGTQPQHF. The CDR3 bases are TGTGCCAGTAGTCCAGGGACGCAGCCCCAGCATTTT.

This chain links TRBV5-8 with TRBJ2-3; the D is unclear. The CDR3 covers 15 residues. Per the germline V gene, CDR1 is SGHTS and CDR2 is YDEGEE. V was pared by 3 bases and J by 4 bases, with 15 bases between. The CDR3 loop is CASSYTVTTADTQYF. CDR3 bases: TGTGCCAGCAGCTACACCGTCACTACGGCAGATACGCAGTATTTT.